The sequence of this T cell receptor (beta chain) was determined in a study of blood T cell repertoires in COVID-19. Study context: The cDNA or gDNA used as material had been derived from T cells, B-cell-depleted T cells, or PBMCs.

This clone has just a few counts. Clones were read by immunoSEQ multiplex PCR, and TCRdb kept only the in-frame ones, dropping some. The table shows a few hundred thousand clones, with 87% occurring only once. This CDR3 comprises 15 residues. V trimming: 1 base; J trimming: 5 bases; junction bases outside the gene matches: 8. Germline V lookup: CDR1 SGDLS, CDR2 YYNGEE. Sample: peripheral blood. This clonotype was sampled from a woman in her 50s who had recovered from COVID-19. The chain is built from TRBV9 and TRBJ2-5; 7 bases agree with TRBD2. CDR3 region: CASSVTGTISETQYF. CDR3 bases: TGTGCCAGCAGCGTAACCGGGACTATTTCTGAGACCCAGTACTTC.